Listed here are 19 T cell receptor beta chains from one sample, sequenced in a study of human T cells and chemical hapten exposure. A single record per CDR3 protein comes from TCRdb applying MiXCR to the RACE reads. The sample consists of 75,000 to 95,000 distinct CDR3 sequences, 12% of them appearing once. As to time point: patch test 1, 2 weeks after DPC sensitization. The treatment: therapeutic diphenylcyclopropenone sensitization with weekly scalp DPC. Sequences were derived from whole blood, sampled in connection with sensitization to the hapten diphenylcyclopropenone (DPC). Receptors were obtained from a woman between 55 and 75 years old with alopecia areata. Some clones in this sample may be carry-over from other donors' samples.

This clonotype occurred many times. The chain uses TRBV11-2 and TRBJ1-4; no definite D call. The V gene's germline CDR1 is SGHAT and CDR2 FQNNGV. This CDR3 region has 13 residues. V lost 5 bases and J 8 bases, leaving 12 bases between the germline ends. Written as DNA, the CDR3 is TGTGCCAGCAGCCCCGCTGATCGGGAAAAACTGTTTTTT. This translates into CASSPADREKLFF.

This clonotype has a handful of counts. J is TRBJ1-5 and V is TRBV7-8, with D uncertain. V lost 0 bases to trimming and J lost 5 bases, with 8 bases between them. The CDR3 sequence is 14 residues long. Germline CDR1 is SGHVS and CDR2 is FQNEAQ. CDR3 amino acids: CASSLAEGDQPQHF. In DNA, the CDR3 is TGTGCCAGCAGCTTAGCCGAAGGTGATCAGCCCCAGCATTTT.

This clonotype was seen at least ten times. The rearrangement joins TRBV5-1 to TRBJ2-7, with D tentatively TRBD2 (6 bases). The germline gives CDR1 SGHRS, CDR2 YFSETQ. Deletions cut 3 bases from V and 4 bases from J, with 14 bases between. This CDR3 has 14 residues. The CDR3, as DNA: TGCGCCAGCAGCTGGGGGGTGGCCCGGTACGAGCAGTACTTC. Its translation: CASSWGVARYEQYF.

This clonotype was seen repeatedly, ten times or more. The genes are TRBV5-1 and TRBJ2-5; possibly TRBD1 for D (6 bases). This CDR3 is built from 14 residues. V was trimmed by 9 bases and J by 2 bases, leaving 17 bases between them. Germline lookup yields CDR1 SGHRS and CDR2 YFSETQ. The CDR3 nucleotides are TGCGCCACCTCCGCCGGGACACCTCAAGAGACCCAGTACTTC. Protein: CATSAGTPQETQYF.

This clonotype came up a few times. The gene calls are TRBV11-2 and TRBJ1-2; TRBD1 might be the D (5 bases). CDR3 length: 15 amino acids. Germline CDR1 SGHAT, CDR2 FQNNGV. The ends were cut back, 4 bases at V and 0 bases at J, with 12 bases in the middle. The CDR3 here is CASSSVQVSNYGYTF. CDR3 bases: TGTGCCAGCAGCTCCGTACAGGTTTCTAACTATGGCTACACCTTC.

The chain recombines TRBV5-4 with TRBJ2-3; TRBD1 matches at 8 bases. Trimming took 1 base from V and 7 from J; bases not matched to a gene: 2. The CDR3 is made up of 13 amino acids. From germline, CDR1 is SGHNT and CDR2 YYREEE (reference sequence). CDR3 nucleotide sequence: TGTGCCAGCAGCTTGCAGGGGGCGAATACGCAGTATTTT. Amino acid sequence: CASSLQGANTQYF.

This clonotype occurred many times. The chain joins TRBV2 to TRBJ2-7; D is undetermined. Per the germline V gene, CDR1 is SNHLY and CDR2 is FYNNEI. Deletions cut 8 bases from V and 5 bases from J, with 4 bases between. There are 9 residues in the CDR3. CDR3 in amino acids: CASGDEQYF. The CDR3 DNA is TGTGCCAGCGGGGACGAGCAGTACTTC.

This clonotype was seen a handful of times. The gene calls are TRBV18 and TRBJ1-2, with TRBD1 as a possible D gene (6 bases). Germline assignment: CDR1 KGHSH and CDR2 LQKENI. The V end lost 6 bases, the J end lost 2 bases, and 16 bases lay between the germline ends. CDR3 length equals 15 residues. DNA of the CDR3: TGTGCCAGCTCCGCGACAGGTCCCCCGAACTATGGCTACACCTTC. Translation: CASSATGPPNYGYTF.

The chain uses TRBV7-2 and TRBJ2-3; TRBD2 aligns across 8 bases. CDR1 and CDR2 (germline): SGHTA, FQGNSA. CDR3 length: 15 residues. V trimming: 6 bases; J trimming: 0 bases; junction bases outside the gene matches: 5. CDR3 in DNA: TGTGCCAGCAGGACCTTAGCGGGGAGCACAGATACGCAGTATTTT. Its translation is CASRTLAGSTDTQYF.

This clonotype has a handful of counts. The genes are TRBV29-1 and TRBJ2-1; D gene uncertain. Trimming took 6 bases from V and 2 from J, leaving 8 bases between them. Germline V gene lookup returns CDR1 SQVTM and CDR2 ANQGSEA. CDR3 length: 12 amino acids. The CDR3 DNA follows: TGCAGCGTGTCAGGTGCCTACAATGAGCAGTTCTTC. Translating gives CSVSGAYNEQFF.

This clonotype was observed many times. For the CDR3, the DNA is TGCGCCAGCAGCATCGGACAGGGGTATAATGGCTACACCTTC. It encodes CASSIGQGYNGYTF. The genes are TRBV5-1 and TRBJ1-2; TRBD1 aligns across 9 bases. The CDR3 covers 14 residues. J was trimmed by 6 bases and V by 4 bases; bases with no gene match: 7. Germline CDR1 SGHRS, CDR2 YFSETQ.

This clonotype was observed at least ten times. CDR3 coding DNA: TGTGCCAGCTCACTCGCCCAGGGGGCCACAGATACGCAGTATTTT. Amino acid sequence: CASSLAQGATDTQYF. The rearrangement joins TRBV18 to TRBJ2-3; 8 nucleotides line up with TRBD1. This CDR3 is 15 amino acids long. The ends lost 4 bases at V and 2 bases at J; junction bases unmatched: 5. Germline V gives CDR1 KGHSH, CDR2 LQKENI.

This clonotype was seen ten or more times. The chain joins TRBV9 to TRBJ2-2; D perhaps matches TRBD1 (5 bases). The germline gives CDR1 SGDLS, CDR2 YYNGEE. This CDR3 comprises 15 residues. V lost 3 bases, J lost 3 bases, and 12 bases lay in between. CDR3 residues: CASSADTSDTGELFF. CDR3 nucleotide sequence: TGTGCCAGCAGCGCGGACACCTCCGACACCGGGGAGCTGTTTTTT.

In its sample, this clonotype was seen a few times. The DNA for the CDR3 is TGCAGCGTTACATTGTACCAAGAGACCCAGTACTTC. Its translation is CSVTLYQETQYF. The chain carries TRBV29-1 and TRBJ2-5; D uncertain. This CDR3 has 12 amino acids. The V gene's germline CDR1 is SQVTM and CDR2 ANQGSEA. With 5 bases removed from V and 0 bases from J, the gap between germline ends came to 7 bases.

J is TRBJ2-1 and V is TRBV29-1, with 7 bases that match TRBD2. The V and J ends lost 1 base and 9 bases, in that order; junction bases with no gene match: 6. The CDR3 runs to 13 residues. The germline V gene has CDR1 SQVTM and CDR2 ANQGSEA. CDR3 residues: CSVEGTRTGEQFF. CDR3 DNA: TGCAGCGTTGAAGGGACTAGAACGGGTGAGCAGTTCTTC.

The rearrangement joins TRBV18 to TRBJ1-1; D not resolved. Trimming left V 2 bases short and J 6 bases short, with 10 bases between. Germline CDR1 is KGHSH and CDR2 is LQKENI. The CDR3 extends over 13 amino acids. Written as DNA, the CDR3 is TGTGCCAGCTCACCATGGGGAAGCGCTGAAGCTTTCTTT. Translated, it gives CASSPWGSAEAFF.

The V call is TRBV11-2, the J call TRBJ2-3, with D perhaps TRBD1 (6 bases). The V end lost 3 bases, the J end lost 2 bases, and 15 bases lay between the germline ends. Germline-derived CDR1 and CDR2 are SGHAT and FQNNGV. The CDR3 extends over 16 amino acids. The CDR3 DNA reads as TGTGCCAGCAGCTTTGGCCGGGACATCTCCACAGATACGCAGTATTTT. Translating gives CASSFGRDISTDTQYF. The full variable domain, its missing parts supplied by reference TRBV11-2 and TRBJ2-3, is EAGVAQSPRYKIIEKRQSVAFWCNPISGHATLYWYQQILGQGPKLLIQFQNNGVVDDSQLPKDRFSAERLKGVDSTLKIQPAKLEDSAVYLCASSFGRDISTDTQYFGPGTRLTVL.

This clonotype was detected ten times or more. This chain links TRBV20-1 with TRBJ1-2, with D possibly TRBD1 on 5 matching bases. The CDR3 covers 13 residues. CDR1 is DFQATT and CDR2 is SNEGSKA in the germline V gene (reference sequence). Trimming cost V 4 bases and J 7 bases, with 16 bases left between them. CDR3 loop: CSAKIVRAGGYTF. The CDR3 DNA sequence: TGCAGTGCTAAAATTGTCAGGGCCGGTGGCTACACCTTC.

This clonotype was counted at least ten times. The CDR3 DNA reads as TGCAGCGTTGAACTCCCTACAGGGGGCTCGTACACTGAAGCTTTCTTT. Its translation: CSVELPTGGSYTEAFF. The chain recombines TRBV29-1 with TRBJ1-1; 9 nucleotides align to TRBD1. J lost 3 bases, V lost 2 bases, and 10 bases had no gene match. Germline CDR1 reads SQVTM; CDR2 reads ANQGSEA. The CDR3 contains 16 residues.